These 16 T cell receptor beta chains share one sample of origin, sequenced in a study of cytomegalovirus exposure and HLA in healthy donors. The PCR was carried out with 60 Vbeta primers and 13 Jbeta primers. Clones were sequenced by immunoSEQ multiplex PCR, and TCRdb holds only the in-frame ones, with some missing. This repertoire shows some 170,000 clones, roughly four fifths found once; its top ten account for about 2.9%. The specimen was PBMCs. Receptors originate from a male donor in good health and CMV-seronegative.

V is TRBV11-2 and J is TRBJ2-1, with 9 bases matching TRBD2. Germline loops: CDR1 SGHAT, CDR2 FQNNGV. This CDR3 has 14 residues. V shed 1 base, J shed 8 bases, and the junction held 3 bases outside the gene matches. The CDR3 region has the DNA TGTGCCAGCAGCTTAGCGGGACTAGCCTATGAGCAGTTCTTC. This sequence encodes CASSLAGLAYEQFF.

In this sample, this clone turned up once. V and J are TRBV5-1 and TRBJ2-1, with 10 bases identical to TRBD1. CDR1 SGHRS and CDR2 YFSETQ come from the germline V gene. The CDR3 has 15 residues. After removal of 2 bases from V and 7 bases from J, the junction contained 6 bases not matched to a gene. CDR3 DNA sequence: TGCGCCAGCAGCTTCTCGGGACAGGGGCAGAATGAGCAGTTCTTC. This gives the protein CASSFSGQGQNEQFF.

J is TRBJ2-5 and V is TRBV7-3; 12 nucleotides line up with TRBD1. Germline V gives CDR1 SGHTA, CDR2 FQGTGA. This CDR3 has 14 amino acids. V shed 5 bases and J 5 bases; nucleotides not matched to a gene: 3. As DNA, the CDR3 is TGTGCCAGCAGCCCGGGACAGGGGGCCGAGACCCAGTACTTC. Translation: CASSPGQGAETQYF.

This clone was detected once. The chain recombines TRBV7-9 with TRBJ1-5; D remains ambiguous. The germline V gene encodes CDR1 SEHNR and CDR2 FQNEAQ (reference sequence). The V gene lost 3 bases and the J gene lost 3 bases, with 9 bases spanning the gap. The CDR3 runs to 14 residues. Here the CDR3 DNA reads TGTGCCAGCAGCTTGAACGGTATCAATCAGCCCCAGCATTTT. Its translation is CASSLNGINQPQHF. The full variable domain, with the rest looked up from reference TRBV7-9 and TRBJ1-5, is DTGVSQNPRHKITKRGQNVTFRCDPISEHNRLYWYRQTLGQGPEFLTYFQNEAQLEKSRLLSDRFSAERPKGSFSTLEIQRTEQGDSAMYLCASSLNGINQPQHFGDGTRLSIL.

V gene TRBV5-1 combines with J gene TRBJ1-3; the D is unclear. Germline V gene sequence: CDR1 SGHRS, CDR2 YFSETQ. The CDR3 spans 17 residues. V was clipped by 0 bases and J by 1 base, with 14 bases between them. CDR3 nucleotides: TGCGCCAGCAGCTTGGCGACACCGTCGACGTCTGGAAACACCATATATTTT. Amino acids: CASSLATPSTSGNTIYF.

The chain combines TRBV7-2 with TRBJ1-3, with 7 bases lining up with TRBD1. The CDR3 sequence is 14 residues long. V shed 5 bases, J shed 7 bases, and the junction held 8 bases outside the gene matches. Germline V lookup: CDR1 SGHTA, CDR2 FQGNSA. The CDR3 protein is CASSLTGFGNTIYF. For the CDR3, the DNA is TGTGCCAGCAGCCTGACAGGGTTCGGGAACACCATATATTTT.

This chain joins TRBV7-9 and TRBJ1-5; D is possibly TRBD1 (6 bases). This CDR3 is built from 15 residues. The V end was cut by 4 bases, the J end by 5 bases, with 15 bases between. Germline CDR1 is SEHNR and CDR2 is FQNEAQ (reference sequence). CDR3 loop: CASSSDLGAHQPQHF. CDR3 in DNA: TGTGCCAGCAGCTCCGATCTGGGGGCCCATCAGCCCCAGCATTTT.

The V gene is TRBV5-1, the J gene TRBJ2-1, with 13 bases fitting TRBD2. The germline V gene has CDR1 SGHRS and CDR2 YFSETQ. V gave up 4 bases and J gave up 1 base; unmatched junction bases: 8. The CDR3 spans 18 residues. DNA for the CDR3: TGCGCCAGCAGCCTCAACCCGGGACTAGCGGGGTCCTACAATGAGCAGTTCTTC. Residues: CASSLNPGLAGSYNEQFF.

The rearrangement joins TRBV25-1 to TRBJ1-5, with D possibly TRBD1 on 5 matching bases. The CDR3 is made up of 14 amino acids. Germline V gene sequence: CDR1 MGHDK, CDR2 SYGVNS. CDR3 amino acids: CGSGWGWDNQPQHF. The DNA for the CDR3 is TGTGGTAGCGGGTGGGGGTGGGACAATCAGCCCCAGCATTTT. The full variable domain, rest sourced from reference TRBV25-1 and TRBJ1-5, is EADIYQTPRYLVIGTGKKITLECSQTMGHDKMYWYQQDPGMELHLIHYSYGVNSTEKGDLSSESTVSRIRTEHFPLTLESARPSHTSQYLCGSGWGWDNQPQHFGDGTRLSIL.

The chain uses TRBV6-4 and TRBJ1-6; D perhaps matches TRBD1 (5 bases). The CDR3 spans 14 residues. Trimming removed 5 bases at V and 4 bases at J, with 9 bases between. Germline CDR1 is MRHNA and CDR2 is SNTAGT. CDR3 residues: CASSQGLYNSPLHF. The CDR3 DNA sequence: TGTGCCAGCAGTCAGGGACTTTATAATTCACCCCTCCACTTT.

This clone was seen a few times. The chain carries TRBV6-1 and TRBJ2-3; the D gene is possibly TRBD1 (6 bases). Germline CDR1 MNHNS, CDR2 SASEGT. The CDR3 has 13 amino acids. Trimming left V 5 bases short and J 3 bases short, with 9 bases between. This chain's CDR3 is CASSITGTDTQYF. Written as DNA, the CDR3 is TGTGCCAGCAGTATCACAGGGACAGATACGCAGTATTTT.

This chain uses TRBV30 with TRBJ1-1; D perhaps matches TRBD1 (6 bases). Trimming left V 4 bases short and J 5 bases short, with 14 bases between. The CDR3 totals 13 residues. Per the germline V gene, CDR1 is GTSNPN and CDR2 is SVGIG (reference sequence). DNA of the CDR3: TGTGCCTGGACAACAGGGTTCGGAACTGAAGCTTTCTTT. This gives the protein CAWTTGFGTEAFF.

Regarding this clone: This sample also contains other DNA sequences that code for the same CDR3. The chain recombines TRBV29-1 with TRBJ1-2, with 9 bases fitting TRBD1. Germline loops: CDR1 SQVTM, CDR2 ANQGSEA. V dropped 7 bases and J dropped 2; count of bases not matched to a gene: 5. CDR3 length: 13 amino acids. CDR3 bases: TGCAGCGCCGGGACAGGGACAAACTATGGCTACACCTTC. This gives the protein CSAGTGTNYGYTF.

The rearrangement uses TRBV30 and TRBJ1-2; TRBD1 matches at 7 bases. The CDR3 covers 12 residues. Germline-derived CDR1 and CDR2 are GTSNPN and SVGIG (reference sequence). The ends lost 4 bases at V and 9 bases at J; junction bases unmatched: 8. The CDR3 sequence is CAWNPGTDRYTF. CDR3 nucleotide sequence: TGTGCCTGGAACCCCGGGACAGATCGCTACACCTTC. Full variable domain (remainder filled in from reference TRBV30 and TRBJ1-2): SQTIHQWPATLVQPVGSPLSLECTVEGTSNPNLYWYRQAAGRGLQLLFYSVGIGQISSEVPQNLSASRPQDRQFILSSKKLLLSDSGFYLCAWNPGTDRYTFGSGTRLTVV.

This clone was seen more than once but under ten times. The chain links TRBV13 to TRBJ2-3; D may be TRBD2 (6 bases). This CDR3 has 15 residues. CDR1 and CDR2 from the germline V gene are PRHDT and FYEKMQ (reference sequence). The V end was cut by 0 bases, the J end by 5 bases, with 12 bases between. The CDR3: CASSLGGSMKDTQYF. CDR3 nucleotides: TGTGCCAGCAGCTTAGGCGGGAGTATGAAAGATACGCAGTATTTT.

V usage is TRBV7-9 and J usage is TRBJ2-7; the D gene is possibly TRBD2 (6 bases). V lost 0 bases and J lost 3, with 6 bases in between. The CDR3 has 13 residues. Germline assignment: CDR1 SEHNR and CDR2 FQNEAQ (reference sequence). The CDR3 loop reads CASSLAGGYEQYF. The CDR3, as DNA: TGTGCCAGCAGCTTAGCGGGAGGCTACGAGCAGTACTTC.